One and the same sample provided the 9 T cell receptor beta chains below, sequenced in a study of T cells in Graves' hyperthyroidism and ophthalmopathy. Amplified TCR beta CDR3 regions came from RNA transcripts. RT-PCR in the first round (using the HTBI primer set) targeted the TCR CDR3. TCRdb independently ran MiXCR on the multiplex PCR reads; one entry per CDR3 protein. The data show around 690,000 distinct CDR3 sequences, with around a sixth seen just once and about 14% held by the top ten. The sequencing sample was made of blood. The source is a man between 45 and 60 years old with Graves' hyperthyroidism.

The CDR3 nucleotides are TGTGCCAGCAGGGCGGTGAGGTTTGAAAAACTGTTTTTT. It yields the protein CASRAVRFEKLFF. The chain couples TRBV12-3 or TRBV12-4 to TRBJ1-4; no reliable D call. This CDR3 contains 13 residues. Trimming stripped 6 bases from V and 7 bases from J, with 12 bases between.

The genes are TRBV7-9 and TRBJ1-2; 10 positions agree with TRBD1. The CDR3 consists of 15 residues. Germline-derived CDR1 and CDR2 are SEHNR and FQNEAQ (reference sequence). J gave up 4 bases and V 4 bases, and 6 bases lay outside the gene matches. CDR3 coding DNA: TGTGCCAGCAGCTACTTCGGGACAGGGGTCTATGGCTACACCTTC. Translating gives CASSYFGTGVYGYTF.

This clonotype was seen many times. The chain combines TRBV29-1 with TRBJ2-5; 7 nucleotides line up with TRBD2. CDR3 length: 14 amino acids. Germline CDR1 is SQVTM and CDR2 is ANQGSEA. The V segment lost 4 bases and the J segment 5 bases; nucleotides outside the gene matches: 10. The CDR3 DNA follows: TGCAGCGTTGGGGGCGGGAGCTCGGTCGAGACCCAGTACTTC. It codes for CSVGGGSSVETQYF.

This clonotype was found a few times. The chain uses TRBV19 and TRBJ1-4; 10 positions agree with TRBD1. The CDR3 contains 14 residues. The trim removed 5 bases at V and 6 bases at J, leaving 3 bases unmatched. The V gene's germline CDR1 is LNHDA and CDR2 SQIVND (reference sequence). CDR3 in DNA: TGTGCCAGTAGTTGGGACAGGGGTGATGAAAAACTGTTTTTT. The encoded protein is CASSWDRGDEKLFF.

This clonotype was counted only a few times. CDR3 coding DNA: TGTGCCAGCAGTTACTCGCGGGCTCCGAACATGAACACTGAAGCTTTCTTT. Its translation is CASSYSRAPNMNTEAFF. The chain combines TRBV6-5 with TRBJ1-1; D is uncertain. CDR1 is MNHEY, CDR2 SVGAGI, per germline. Deletions cut 0 bases from V and 0 bases from J, with 14 bases between. The CDR3 loop spans 17 amino acids.

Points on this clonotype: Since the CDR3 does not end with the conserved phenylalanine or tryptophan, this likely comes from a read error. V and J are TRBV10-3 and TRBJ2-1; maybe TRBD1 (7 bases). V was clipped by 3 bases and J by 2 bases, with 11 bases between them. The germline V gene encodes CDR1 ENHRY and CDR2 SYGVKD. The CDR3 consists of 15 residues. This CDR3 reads CAISEGGGPYNEQFS. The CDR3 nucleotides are TGTGCCATCAGTGAAGGAGGGGGCCCCTACAATGAGCAGTTCTCC.

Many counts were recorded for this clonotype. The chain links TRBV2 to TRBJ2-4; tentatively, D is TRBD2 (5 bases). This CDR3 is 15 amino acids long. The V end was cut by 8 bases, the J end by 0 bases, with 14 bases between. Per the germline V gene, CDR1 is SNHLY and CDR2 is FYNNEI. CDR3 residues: CASGSGELAKNIQYF. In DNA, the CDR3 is TGTGCCAGCGGGAGCGGAGAACTAGCCAAAAACATTCAGTACTTC.

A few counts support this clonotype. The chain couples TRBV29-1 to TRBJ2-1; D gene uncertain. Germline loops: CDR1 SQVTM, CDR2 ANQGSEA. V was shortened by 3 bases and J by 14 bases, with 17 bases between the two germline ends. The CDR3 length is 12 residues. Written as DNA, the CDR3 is TGCAGCGTTGATATCGGTTGGTCTAGTGAGTTCTTC. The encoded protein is CSVDIGWSSEFF.

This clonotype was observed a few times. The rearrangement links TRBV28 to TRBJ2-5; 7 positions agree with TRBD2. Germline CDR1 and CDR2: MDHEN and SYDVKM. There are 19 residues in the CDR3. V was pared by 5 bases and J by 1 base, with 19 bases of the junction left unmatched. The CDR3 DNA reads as TGTGCCAGCAGTCCAAGTGATCAGCTAGCGGCGCCCCTCCAAGAGACCCAGTACTTC. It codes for CASSPSDQLAAPLQETQYF. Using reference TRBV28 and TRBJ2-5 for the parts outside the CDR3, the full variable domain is DVKVTQSSRYLVKRTGEKVFLECVQDMDHENMFWYRQDPGLGLRLIYFSYDVKMKEKGDIPEGYSVSREKKERFSLILESASTNQTSMYLCASSPSDQLAAPLQETQYFGPGTRLLVL.